These 23 T cell receptor beta chains share one sample of origin, sequenced in a study of T cell changes during pregnancy in multiple sclerosis. The protocol was immunoSEQ multiplex PCR, while the TCRdb copy is restricted to in-frame clones and leaves out a portion. The sample includes about 110,000 clones, less than 95% of them seen just once. The specimen was peripheral blood, collected before pregnancy. These receptor sequences come from a female donor with multiple sclerosis, enrolled in a pregnancy study.

This rearrangement joins TRBV11-2 to TRBJ1-6; no clear D gene. V was clipped by 5 bases and J by 11 bases, with 13 bases between them. This CDR3 contains 13 residues. Germline V gives CDR1 SGHAT, CDR2 FQNNGV. The CDR3 DNA follows: TGTGCCAGCAGCCCAAGGGTGGGAGCACCCCTCCACTTT. It is translated as CASSPRVGAPLHF.

This sequence joins TRBV6-5 and TRBJ1-2, with D perhaps matching TRBD1 (5 bases). Per germline, CDR1 MNHEY and CDR2 SVGAGI. The CDR3 is 14 residues long. The V and J ends lost 5 bases and 8 bases respectively, with 18 bases between them. CDR3 region: CASSRWDFERGYTF. The CDR3 nucleotides are TGTGCCAGCAGTCGTTGGGACTTCGAGAGGGGCTACACCTTC.

The chain recombines TRBV25-1 with TRBJ1-1; D is unclear. This CDR3 spans 13 amino acids. Germline V CDR1 and CDR2: MGHDK, SYGVNS. V lost 3 bases to trimming and J lost 5 bases, with 10 bases between them. The CDR3 nucleotides are TGTGCCAGCAGTGATCTGGTGGAGACTGAAGCTTTCTTT. It codes for CASSDLVETEAFF.

This clone was counted a few times. The CDR3 spells CASSGVVTNGYTF. The CDR3 nucleotides are TGTGCCAGCAGTGGAGTGGTTACGAATGGCTACACCTTC. The J gene is TRBJ1-2, the V gene TRBV2, with unresolved D. Trimming took 4 bases from V and 6 from J, leaving 12 bases between them. The germline V gene has CDR1 SNHLY and CDR2 FYNNEI. This CDR3 is 13 amino acids long.

The chain uses TRBV5-6 and TRBJ1-2; possible D gene TRBD1, 6 bases. Between the trimmed V and J ends, which lost 2 bases and 8 bases, there was a span of 13 bases. This CDR3 is 13 amino acids long. The germline gives CDR1 SGHDT, CDR2 YYEEEE. For the CDR3, the DNA is TGTGCCAGCAGCTTCGGCGGGGGCGGAGGCTACACCTTC. Translated, it gives CASSFGGGGGYTF.

The chain employs TRBV11-3 and TRBJ2-1; D gene unclear. This CDR3 has 14 residues. V dropped 2 bases and J dropped 6 bases, with 11 bases sitting between them. Germline assignment: CDR1 SGHNT and CDR2 YENEEA. CDR3 coding DNA: TGTGCCAGCAGCTTACGAGTTAGCTCCAATGAGCAGTTCTTC. It is translated as CASSLRVSSNEQFF.

V is TRBV7-3 and J is TRBJ2-1; the D gene is possibly TRBD2 (6 bases). Trimming removed 1 base from V and 4 bases from J, with 11 bases in between. The CDR3 loop spans 15 amino acids. Germline loops: CDR1 SGHTA, CDR2 FQGTGA. The CDR3 sequence: CASSLNGGGYNEQFF. The CDR3 DNA reads TGTGCCAGCAGCTTAAATGGAGGAGGGTACAATGAGCAGTTCTTC.

This rearrangement joins TRBV5-1 to TRBJ1-2; D gene ambiguous. Germline V gene sequence: CDR1 SGHRS, CDR2 YFSETQ. The CDR3 loop spans 15 amino acids. The V end was cut by 0 bases, the J end by 6 bases, with 15 bases between. CDR3 region: CASSLAAGSGHGYTF. The CDR3 region has the DNA TGCGCCAGCAGCTTGGCAGCTGGGAGTGGGCATGGCTACACCTTC. Full variable domain (rest looked up from reference TRBV5-1 and TRBJ1-2): KAGVTQTPRYLIKTRGQQVTLSCSPISGHRSVSWYQQTPGQGLQFLFEYFSETQRNKGNFPGRFSGRQFSNSRSEMNVSTLELGDSALYLCASSLAAGSGHGYTFGSGTRLTVV.

The chain employs TRBV10-3 and TRBJ2-5; 7 bases fit TRBD2. This CDR3 region has 14 residues. The germline CDR1 and CDR2 sequences are ENHRY and SYGVKD. V gave up 4 bases and J gave up 3 bases; unmatched junction bases: 5. The DNA of the CDR3 is TGTGCCATCAGTGGAGCTAGCGGAGAAGAGACCCAGTACTTC. It translates to CAISGASGEETQYF.

The chain carries TRBV5-1 and TRBJ2-5; 7 bases are a match to TRBD1. Trimming cost V 4 bases and J 5 bases; bases outside gene matches: 14. The V gene's germline CDR1 is SGHRS and CDR2 YFSETQ. This CDR3 contains 16 residues. The CDR3 DNA reads TGCGCCAGCAGCGGTGGACAGGCCATAGCTCGGGAGACCCAGTACTTC. This encodes CASSGGQAIARETQYF.

The chain links TRBV7-3 to TRBJ1-1; TRBD1 matches at 7 bases. V trimming: 5 bases; J trimming: 1 base; junction bases outside the gene matches: 7. Per germline, CDR1 SGHTA and CDR2 FQGTGA. The CDR3 is 15 amino acids. CDR3 DNA: TGTGCCAGCAGCCAGACCGGGACAGCGAACACTGAAGCTTTCTTT. Encoded protein: CASSQTGTANTEAFF.

The chain employs TRBV18 and TRBJ2-7; D not certain. With 4 bases removed from V and 3 bases from J, the gap between germline ends came to 13 bases. Germline-derived CDR1 and CDR2 are KGHSH and LQKENI. The CDR3 contains 14 residues. The CDR3 DNA is TGTGCCAGCTCACGCACGGGTCCCCTCTACGAGCAGTACTTC. It codes for CASSRTGPLYEQYF.

The J gene is TRBJ1-2, the V gene TRBV19; D is unresolved. Germline assignment: CDR1 LNHDA and CDR2 SQIVND (reference sequence). Trimming left V 7 bases short and J 7 bases short, with 13 bases between. CDR3 size: 12 residues. The CDR3 region is CASKRTDLGYTF. The DNA for the CDR3 is TGTGCCAGTAAGCGGACCGACCTTGGCTACACCTTC.

The chain recombines TRBV6-5 with TRBJ1-1; 8 bases are shared with TRBD1. CDR3 length equals 13 residues. From germline, CDR1 is MNHEY and CDR2 SVGAGI. Trimming took 9 bases from V and 3 from J; bases not matched to a gene: 6. In DNA form, the CDR3 reads TGTGCCAGTCAACAGACAGGGGACACTGAAGCTTTCTTT. This translates into CASQQTGDTEAFF.

This chain uses TRBV15 with TRBJ2-7, with 10 bases matching TRBD2. Germline assignment: CDR1 LNHNV and CDR2 YYDKDF (reference sequence). Trimming cost V 1 base and J 5 bases; bases outside gene matches: 8. This CDR3 region has 16 residues. The CDR3 region has the DNA TGTGCCACCAGCAGAGGGCTGGGACTAGCGATCGACGAGCAGTACTTC. Translation: CATSRGLGLAIDEQYF.

This clone was found once. The rearrangement links TRBV11-3 to TRBJ1-2; 7 bases are a match to TRBD1. The germline CDR1 and CDR2 sequences are SGHNT and YENEEA. CDR3 length: 14 residues. Unmatched junction bases numbered 6, after V lost 5 bases and J lost 3 bases. Here the CDR3 DNA reads TGTGCCAGCAGCGGATACACAGGGGACTATGGCTACACCTTC. Encoded protein: CASSGYTGDYGYTF.

This chain joins TRBV28 and TRBJ2-4, with D perhaps TRBD1 (6 bases). The germline CDR1 and CDR2 sequences are MDHEN and SYDVKM. V lost 6 bases to trimming and J lost 3 bases, with 15 bases between them. The CDR3 sequence is 15 residues long. In nucleotides, the CDR3 is TGTGCCAGCAGAGCCGGGACATGGGGCAAAAACATTCAGTACTTC. Translating gives CASRAGTWGKNIQYF.

This clone came up a few times. The chain couples TRBV4-3 to TRBJ1-1; TRBD1 matches at 9 bases. Germline V gene sequence: CDR1 LGHNA, CDR2 YSLEER. The CDR3 sequence is 15 residues long. V was pared by 4 bases and J by 4 bases, with 7 bases of the junction left unmatched. CDR3 sequence (DNA): TGCGCCAGCAGCCCGGGACAGGGAGGGAGCACTGAAGCTTTCTTT. Amino acids: CASSPGQGGSTEAFF.

The chain is built from TRBV7-3 and TRBJ2-1, with 15 nucleotides matching TRBD2. V shed 5 bases and J 9 bases; nucleotides not matched to a gene: 8. Germline loops: CDR1 SGHTA, CDR2 FQGTGA. The CDR3 consists of 16 residues. The CDR3 DNA reads TGTGCCAGCAGCCCTCGGACTAGCGGGAGGGGGGTTGAGCAGTTCTTC. It yields the protein CASSPRTSGRGVEQFF.

The chain has TRBV5-6 and TRBJ1-2, with D possibly TRBD1 on 6 matching bases. In germline, CDR1 is SGHDT, CDR2 YYEEEE. The CDR3 runs 14 residues. Trimming pared 4 bases from V and 4 bases from J, leaving 14 bases between. Here the CDR3 reads CASSPEQGPYGYTF. In DNA, the CDR3 is TGTGCCAGCAGCCCGGAACAGGGTCCCTATGGCTACACCTTC.

This chain joins TRBV11-1 and TRBJ2-7; no reliable D call. This CDR3 is 11 amino acids long. CDR1 and CDR2 (germline): SGHAT, FQDESV (reference sequence). V lost 1 base and J lost 6, with 4 bases in between. The CDR3 sequence is CASSLEREQYF. In DNA form, the CDR3 reads TGTGCCAGCAGCTTAGAGCGCGAGCAGTACTTC.

The chain recombines TRBV25-1 with TRBJ1-2; TRBD1 matches 8 bases. Germline CDR1 and CDR2: MGHDK and SYGVNS. The CDR3 has 15 residues. Trimming at V came to 6 bases and at J to 4 bases, leaving 10 bases not matched to a gene. The CDR3 sequence: CASSADRGEIYGYTF. CDR3 nucleotide sequence: TGTGCCAGCAGCGCCGACAGGGGTGAAATCTATGGCTACACCTTC.

This clone showed up just once. CDR3 amino acids: CASSYGTGGTEAFF. In nucleotides, the CDR3 is TGTGCCAGCAGCTACGGGACAGGGGGTACTGAAGCTTTCTTT. This rearrangement joins TRBV13 to TRBJ1-1, with TRBD1 matching over 11 bases. Germline assignment: CDR1 PRHDT and CDR2 FYEKMQ (reference sequence). The CDR3 has 14 residues. After removal of 4 bases from V and 5 bases from J, the junction contained 3 bases not matched to a gene.